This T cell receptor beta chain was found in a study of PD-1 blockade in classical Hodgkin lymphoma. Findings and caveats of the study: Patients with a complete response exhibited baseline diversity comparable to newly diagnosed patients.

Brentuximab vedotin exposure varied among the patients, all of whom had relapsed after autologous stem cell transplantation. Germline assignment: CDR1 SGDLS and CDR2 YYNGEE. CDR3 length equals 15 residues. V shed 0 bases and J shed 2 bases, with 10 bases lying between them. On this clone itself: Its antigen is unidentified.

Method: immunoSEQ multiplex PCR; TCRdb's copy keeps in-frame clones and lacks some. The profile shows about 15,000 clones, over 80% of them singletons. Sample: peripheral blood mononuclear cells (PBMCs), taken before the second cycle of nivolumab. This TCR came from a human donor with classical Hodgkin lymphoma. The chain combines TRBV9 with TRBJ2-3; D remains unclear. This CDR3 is CASSVGSAITDTQYF. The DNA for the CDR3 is TGTGCCAGCAGCGTAGGAAGCGCAATCACAGATACGCAGTATTTT.